The table lists the clone carrying this T cell receptor (beta chain) with many counts. Its matching antigen is unknown. Germline loops: CDR1 DFQATT, CDR2 SNEGSKA (reference sequence). CDR3 size: 15 residues. Deletions cut 0 bases from V and 6 bases from J, with 17 bases between. The entry originates in a study of T cells after yellow fever vaccination. The study, taken as a whole, reports: The bulk population could contribute abundant contaminating clonotypes to FACS-sorted repertoires. The study re-detected most primary-vaccination clones after the booster (96% CD4, roughly 88% CD8). CD4 and CD8 compartments shared a small share of clonotypes, likely from convergent recombination.

Template switching by 5'RACE produced TCR cDNA, adding a universal primer site and UMIs. TCRdb redid the calling of the 5' RACE reads with MiXCR, one entry per CDR3 protein. Altogether approximately 69,000 distinct CDR3 sequences are present, approximately 6.2% being singletons, with the ten largest covering under 2.5%. The V gene is TRBV20-1, the J gene TRBJ1-1; possible D gene TRBD1, 5 bases. The specimen was CD4+ T cells sorted from PBMCs, collected less than 18 days after the first yellow fever vaccination. This clonotype was sampled from a man between 18 and 35 years old who received the YFV17D yellow fever vaccine. The CDR3 DNA is TGCAGTGCTAGAGATCCTAAGGGGCCGGGGGCTGAAGCTTTCTTT. Its protein is CSARDPKGPGAEAFF.